This T cell receptor (beta chain) comes out of a study of CD8+CD57+ T cells in acquired aplastic anemia (dated by TCRdb to 2017 to 2018). Looking at the study overall: A mean of around 3 ug of DNA, ranging from roughly 0.17 to 30 ug, was extracted from sorted CD4+ and CD8+ cells. Healthy donor samples averaged approximately 10 million reads for CD4+ and roughly 11 million for CD8+ cells. Summary of the overall study and its limitations: Around 30 CD8+ CDR3 sequences were found to be shared between patients and controls, but these sequences appeared to be highly expressed in patients and within the immunodominant clones of the patients. No significant difference in CD8+ Simpson's diversity was found between patients and healthy controls (P=0.060).

This clonotype was found many times. The clone's antigen remains unknown. No quality values exist for individual bases; no much larger clone is one base distant. TCR repertoires of sorted CD4+ and CD8+ blood T cells from severe aplastic anemia patients and healthy subjects were deep-sequenced in the study. Ficoll-Paque density gradient centrifugation was used to isolate peripheral blood mononuclear cells. CD4+ and CD8+ T cells were sorted by FACS or magnetic beads before DNA extraction. TCR beta VDJ combination and CDR3 sequence profiling used genomic DNA as the template. TCR repertoire sequencing was run on an Illumina HiSeq 2000. Concerning the study's data processing: Repertoire assessment relied on Simpson's diversity index, CDR3 size and DJ length profiles, and TRBV/TRBJ rearrangement plots. The most abundant DNA sequence in the deep sequencing data was defined as the immunodominant clone. CDR3 amino acid sequences were checked for sharing across subjects and were also compared against the VDJdb database and published repertoires. TCRdb passed the public sequencing reads through fastp at Q25 and MiXCR, retaining productive beta sequences. Rows with a matching CDR3 protein are joined into one entry that keeps the most common DNA and genes. The V and J calls and clone size come from TCRdb's table, not from the authors' own analysis. Across this sample there are around 150,000 distinct CDR3 sequences, with about 40% seen only once. Together, the top ten hold 6.5% to 10% of the sample.

The CDR3 spans 13 residues, from the cysteine through the phenylalanine. The only DNA kept is the CDR3, 39 bases in frame from the first base. Germline trimming: 3 bases from V, 6 bases from J; junction bases outside gene matches: 4. Per the germline V gene (reference sequence), DFQATT is the CDR1 and SNEGSKA is the CDR2. The clonotype originates from a human donor in good health, serving as a control. The rearranged chain carries TRBV20-1 and TRBJ1-1; 10 junctional bases match TRBD1. The specimen sequenced was sorted CD4+, CD8+, or CD8+CD57+ T cells (not recorded which) from PBMCs. The CDR3 protein: CSARRDRGAEAFF. The DNA reads TGCAGTGCTAGGAGGGACAGGGGTGCTGAAGCTTTCTTT.